Below, 17 T cell receptor beta chains from the same sample are listed, as sequenced in a study of tumor T cells in aggressive B-cell lymphoma. The data were produced by immunoSEQ multiplex PCR, yet TCRdb's version contains in-frame clones alone and is incomplete. The table records about 2,100 clones, around nine tenths of them present only once. The sequencing sample was made of tumor tissue. These receptors were obtained from an adult with diffuse large B cell lymphoma.

The chain couples TRBV5-4 to TRBJ2-2, with a possible D match to TRBD1 (5 bases). The CDR3 spans 15 residues. From germline, CDR1 is SGHNT and CDR2 YYREEE (reference sequence). The ends were cut back, 0 bases at V and 2 bases at J, with 8 bases in the middle. The CDR3 nucleotides read TGTGCCAGCAGCTTGGGACAGTTTAACACCGGGGAGCTGTTTTTT. It is translated as CASSLGQFNTGELFF.

This chain uses TRBV2 with TRBJ1-2; 7 nucleotides agree with TRBD1. The germline CDR1 and CDR2 sequences are SNHLY and FYNNEI. Trimming at V came to 9 bases and at J to 4 bases, leaving 8 bases not matched to a gene. The length of the CDR3 is 13 residues. CDR3 coding DNA: TGTGCCAGTGGGACAGTATCTAGCTATGGCTACACCTTC. Protein product: CASGTVSSYGYTF.

The chain joins TRBV7-6 to TRBJ2-3; TRBD2 matches at 7 bases. The germline CDR1 and CDR2 sequences are SGHVS and FNYEAQ. This CDR3 comprises 16 residues. The junction had 4 bases not matched to a gene; V was cut back by 1 base and J by 0 bases. The CDR3 nucleotides are TGTGCCAGCAGCTTAGAACTAGCGTCTAGCACAGATACGCAGTATTTT. Protein: CASSLELASSTDTQYF.

This chain uses TRBV5-1 with TRBJ2-7, with 8 positions matching TRBD1. V lost 0 bases, J lost 3 bases, and 17 bases stayed unmatched. Germline V lookup: CDR1 SGHRS, CDR2 YFSETQ. CDR3 length: 19 amino acids. For the CDR3, the DNA is TGCGCCAGCAGCTTGGTGGCGGGAAGACTTCGGACAGGGTTCTACGAGCAGTACTTC. Its translation: CASSLVAGRLRTGFYEQYF.

The rearrangement uses TRBV5-6 and TRBJ1-1; weak D call: TRBD1 (5 bases). CDR3 length: 13 amino acids. Trimming took 6 bases from V and 1 from J, leaving 10 bases between them. CDR1 and CDR2 from the germline V gene are SGHDT and YYEEEE. CDR3 protein: CASIYGGNTEAFF. In DNA form, the CDR3 reads TGTGCCAGCATCTACGGGGGGAACACTGAAGCTTTCTTT. The full variable domain, rest sourced from reference TRBV5-6 and TRBJ1-1, is DAGVTQSPTHLIKTRGQQVTLRCSPKSGHDTVSWYQQALGQGPQFIFQYYEEEERQRGNFPDRFSGHQFPNYSSELNVNALLLGDSALYLCASIYGGNTEAFFGQGTRLTVV.

The chain is built from TRBV7-8 and TRBJ1-1, with 9 bases that match TRBD1. In germline, CDR1 is SGHVS, CDR2 FQNEAQ. V shed 1 base and J 9 bases; nucleotides not matched to a gene: 9. The CDR3 consists of 15 residues. The CDR3 DNA sequence: TGTGCCAGCAGCTTAGGGGACAGGGTGGGGACTAAAGCTTTCTTT. This gives the protein CASSLGDRVGTKAFF.

The J gene is TRBJ2-7, the V gene TRBV11-2; the D is unclear. CDR1 is SGHAT, CDR2 FQNNGV, per germline. The CDR3 length is 15 residues. The V end lost 2 bases, the J end lost 0 bases, and 11 bases lay between the germline ends. The chain's CDR3 is CASSLMEASSYEQYF. The DNA of the CDR3 is TGTGCCAGCAGCTTAATGGAAGCGAGCTCCTACGAGCAGTACTTC.

The CDR3 sequence is CASSYTGGSGYEQYF. The CDR3, as DNA: TGTGCCAGCAGCTATACAGGGGGCAGCGGTTACGAGCAGTACTTC. V usage is TRBV11-2 and J usage is TRBJ2-7; TRBD1 matches 9 bases. This CDR3 has 15 residues. Germline V gives CDR1 SGHAT, CDR2 FQNNGV. Germline trimming cut 4 bases from V and 4 bases from J; bases unmatched to any gene: 8.

The sample holds one count of this clone. The V gene is TRBV10-3, the J gene TRBJ1-5, with unresolved D. V gave up 6 bases and J gave up 6 bases, with 18 bases separating them. CDR1 and CDR2 from the germline V gene are ENHRY and SYGVKD. This CDR3 is built from 15 residues. The CDR3 reads CAIRASSSPPQPQHF. In DNA form, the CDR3 reads TGTGCCATCAGGGCTAGCTCCTCTCCCCCTCAGCCCCAGCATTTT.

V gene TRBV7-9 combines with J gene TRBJ1-2; tentatively, D is TRBD1 (6 bases). The CDR3 runs 13 residues. Trimming left V 5 bases short and J 5 bases short, with 12 bases between. Looked up from germline, CDR1 is SEHNR and CDR2 is FQNEAQ (reference sequence). The CDR3 nucleotides read TGTGCCAGCAGCGCAGGGGATAGATATGGCTACACCTTC. It is translated as CASSAGDRYGYTF.

This clone showed up just once. V is TRBV7-2 and J is TRBJ2-3, with D unclear. V lost 5 bases and J 5 bases, leaving 20 bases between the germline ends. The CDR3 has 16 amino acids. CDR1 and CDR2 from the germline V gene are SGHTA and FQGNSA. The CDR3 DNA sequence: TGTGCCAGCAGCCCCAGGCCGACGTTGATGGGAGATACGCAGTATTTT. Protein: CASSPRPTLMGDTQYF.

The gene calls are TRBV4-3 and TRBJ2-7, with 9 bases aligning to TRBD2. This CDR3 is built from 15 residues. Germline V gives CDR1 LGHNA, CDR2 YSLEER. V was clipped by 3 bases and J by 2 bases; unmatched bases: 5. CDR3 loop: CASSQLRLAAYEQYF. CDR3 nucleotide sequence: TGCGCCAGCAGCCAGTTACGACTAGCGGCCTACGAGCAGTACTTC.

This chain uses TRBV19 with TRBJ2-5; possible D gene TRBD1, 6 bases. The V end lost 5 bases, the J end lost 2 bases, and 15 bases lay between the germline ends. The CDR3 has 15 residues. Germline loops: CDR1 LNHDA, CDR2 SQIVND (reference sequence). DNA for the CDR3: TGTGCCAGTAGTGGGGGCGGCACCCTACAAGAGACCCAGTACTTC. Translation: CASSGGGTLQETQYF.

The genes are TRBV30 and TRBJ1-1; 7 bases are shared with TRBD1. Germline trimming cut 5 bases from V and 11 bases from J; bases unmatched to any gene: 11. The CDR3 has 12 amino acids. From germline, CDR1 is GTSNPN and CDR2 SVGIG (reference sequence). CDR3: CAWWTGAIGAFF. Here the CDR3 DNA reads TGTGCCTGGTGGACAGGAGCCATTGGGGCTTTCTTT.

Remarks on this clone: The same CDR3 is also encoded by other DNA sequences in this sample. The chain employs TRBV14 and TRBJ1-4, with D perhaps TRBD1 (5 bases). Germline V gene lookup returns CDR1 SGHDN and CDR2 FVKESK. The CDR3 has 16 residues. Trimming took off 5 bases at V and 6 bases at J, with 19 bases between the two ends. The CDR3 region has the DNA TGTGCCAGCAGCAACCGAAGTCACAGGAGAGATGAAAAACTGTTTTTT. It codes for CASSNRSHRRDEKLFF. Together with reference TRBV14 and TRBJ1-4, the CDR3 gives the full variable domain: EAGVTQFPSHSVIEKGQTVTLRCDPISGHDNLYWYRRVMGKEIKFLLHFVKESKQDESGMPNNRFLAERTGGTYSTLKVQPAELEDSGVYFCASSNRSHRRDEKLFFGSGTQLSVL.

This chain links TRBV29-1 with TRBJ2-3; 8 bases are shared with TRBD1. V shed 8 bases and J 1 base; nucleotides not matched to a gene: 2. Germline assignment: CDR1 SQVTM and CDR2 ANQGSEA. CDR3 length: 12 residues. In DNA, the CDR3 is TGCAGCTCGGGACAGGGCACAGATACGCAGTATTTT. Its protein product is CSSGQGTDTQYF.

The chain couples TRBV19 to TRBJ1-1; D is undetermined. The ends were cut back, 5 bases at V and 3 bases at J, with 16 bases in the middle. This CDR3 has 15 residues. Germline V gene lookup returns CDR1 LNHDA and CDR2 SQIVND (reference sequence). This CDR3 is CASSSLEGFHTEAFF. In DNA form, the CDR3 reads TGTGCCAGTAGTTCTCTCGAGGGCTTTCACACTGAAGCTTTCTTT.